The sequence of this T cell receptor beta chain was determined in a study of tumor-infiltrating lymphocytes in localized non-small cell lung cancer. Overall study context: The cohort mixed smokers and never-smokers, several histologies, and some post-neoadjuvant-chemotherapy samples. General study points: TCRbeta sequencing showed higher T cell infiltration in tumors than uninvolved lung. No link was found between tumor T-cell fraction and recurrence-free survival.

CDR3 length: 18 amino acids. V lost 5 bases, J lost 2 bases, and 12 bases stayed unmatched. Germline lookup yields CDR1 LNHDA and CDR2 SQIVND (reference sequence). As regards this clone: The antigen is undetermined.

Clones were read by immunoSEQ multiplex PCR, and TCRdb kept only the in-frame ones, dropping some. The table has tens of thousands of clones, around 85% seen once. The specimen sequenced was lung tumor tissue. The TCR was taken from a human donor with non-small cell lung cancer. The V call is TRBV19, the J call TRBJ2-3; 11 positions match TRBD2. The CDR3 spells CASSRQGLAGGLTDTQYF. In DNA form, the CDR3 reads TGTGCCAGTAGTCGCCAGGGGCTAGCGGGGGGCCTCACAGATACGCAGTATTTT.